Listed here are 2 T cell receptor beta chains from one sample, sequenced in a study of blood T cells in healthy people across ages. Primed by a sample-barcoded 5' primer and a J-beta primer mix, a second PCR proceeded for about 7 to 11 cycles. From the 5' RACE reads, TCRdb called clonotypes with MiXCR, one entry per CDR3 protein. Here the sample spans about 620,000 distinct CDR3 sequences, about 21% being singletons. The sequenced sample consisted of blood. These receptor sequences come from a man in his 70s in good health.

This clonotype was seen a handful of times. The chain recombines TRBV10-3 with TRBJ2-3; either TRBD1 or TRBD2 may fit D (5 bases each). The ends were cut back, 2 bases at V and 3 bases at J, with 18 bases in the middle. The CDR3 is 17 residues long. Germline CDR1 is ENHRY and CDR2 is SYGVKD. CDR3 amino acids: CAISEGDQGSQTDTQYF. The CDR3 DNA follows: TGTGCCATCAGTGAGGGGGACCAAGGGAGTCAAACAGATACGCAGTATTTT.

The chain employs TRBV27 and TRBJ1-4, with unresolved D. V lost 5 bases to trimming and J lost 2 bases, with 9 bases between them. CDR3 size: 14 residues. From germline, CDR1 is MNHEY and CDR2 SMNVEV (reference sequence). Written as DNA, the CDR3 is TGTGCCAGCAGTCGACGGATGACTAATGAAAAACTGTTTTTT. Protein product: CASSRRMTNEKLFF.